The 9 T cell receptor beta chains listed next were all sequenced from one sample in a study of post-analysis software for immune sequencing data (dated by TCRdb to 2014 to 2015). The paper as a whole reports these results and caveats: Several TRBV segments, including TRBV5-6, TRBV5-1 and TRBV20-1, were significantly more frequent in patients than controls.

Libraries were constructed by PCR. Sequencing was performed on an Illumina HiSeq 2500. To reduce PCR and sequencing biases, unique molecular identifiers were incorporated into the TCR beta cDNA libraries. The public reads were run again by TCRdb, first through fastp at Q25 and then through MiXCR, and only productive beta chains were kept. Duplicate CDR3 protein sequences are folded into a single record with the most common DNA and genes. The sample table contains about 400,000 distinct CDR3 sequences; only one count was recorded for less than 40% of them. The leading ten clones occupy roughly an eighth of the sample. What these receptors recognize is not known. What was sequenced was blood. The origin of the receptors is a girl between 10 and 17 years old with multiple sclerosis.

The rearrangement joins TRBV12-3 or TRBV12-4 to TRBJ2-7, with D perhaps TRBD1 (5 bases). V dropped 2 bases and J dropped 1 base, with 9 bases sitting between them. This CDR3 has 14 residues. The CDR3: CASSLLQGSYEQYV. Written as DNA, the CDR3 is TGTGCCAGCAGTTTACTGCAGGGTTCCTACGAGCAGTACGTC.

Details on this clonotype: The CDR3 does not end in the conserved phenylalanine or tryptophan, so this is likely a read error. This sequence joins TRBV29-1 and TRBJ2-5, with 7 bases that match TRBD1. The better agreement between TRBJ2-7 and the DNA end casts doubt on the J call. The CDR3 sequence is 13 residues long. The germline V gene encodes CDR1 SQVTM and CDR2 ANQGSEA. Here the CDR3 DNA reads TGCAGCGTTGTAGTGACAGGGAGCTACGAGCAGTACTGC. Amino acids: CSVVVTGSYEQYC.

Comments on this clonotype: Given the absence of the conserved phenylalanine or tryptophan at the CDR3 end, a read error is likely. Written as DNA, the CDR3 is TGCAGTGCTAGGTTCGGGGGGGGAGGTGGAACAGATACGCAGTATTTG. The encoded protein is CSARFGGGGGTDTQYL. The gene calls are TRBV20-1 and TRBJ2-3, with 8 positions matching TRBD2. After removal of 3 bases from V and 3 bases from J, the junction contained 11 bases not matched to a gene. CDR1 is DFQATT and CDR2 is SNEGSKA in the germline V gene (reference sequence). This CDR3 is built from 16 residues.

The chain combines TRBV2 with TRBJ2-1; 7 bases map to TRBD2. J lost 4 bases, V lost 7 bases, and 10 bases had no gene match. Looked up from germline, CDR1 is SNHLY and CDR2 is FYNNEI. This CDR3 has 15 amino acids. The CDR3 bases are TGTGCCAGCACCGCCGGTCGGGGGGTGTACAATGAGCAGTTCTTC. It encodes CASTAGRGVYNEQFF.

This clonotype has a handful of counts. The genes are TRBV7-6 and TRBJ2-1, with D unclear. The V end lost 0 bases, the J end lost 2 bases, and 11 bases lay between the germline ends. The germline V gene encodes CDR1 SGHVS and CDR2 FNYEAQ. This CDR3 is built from 16 residues. DNA of the CDR3: TGTGCCAGCAGCTTAGCTCTGGACGGCGCCTACAATGAGCAGTTCTTC. Its translation: CASSLALDGAYNEQFF.

This clonotype has ten or more counts. The chain combines TRBV27 with TRBJ1-2, with D uncertain. Trimming removed 5 bases at V and 3 bases at J, with 16 bases between. Germline V gene data show CDR1 as MNHEY and CDR2 as SMNVEV (reference sequence). The CDR3 is 15 residues long. The CDR3 sequence is CASSGSTDNYYGYTF. DNA for the CDR3: TGTGCCAGCAGTGGATCAACCGACAACTACTATGGCTACACCTTC.

This clonotype was recorded only once. This chain uses TRBV11-1 with TRBJ1-1, with TRBD1 matching 8 bases. Germline CDR1 is SGHAT and CDR2 is FQDESV (reference sequence). Trimming removed 4 bases from V and 7 bases from J; junction bases left unmatched: 11. The CDR3 extends over 15 amino acids. CDR3 sequence (DNA): TGTGCCAGCAGCTCCAGCCCAGGGGGCAGGGATGAAGCTTTCTTT. Translated, it gives CASSSSPGGRDEAFF.

This clonotype was seen only a few times. V is TRBV5-6 and J is TRBJ2-3, with TRBD2 identical over 8 bases. Germline V CDR1 and CDR2: SGHDT, YYEEEE. The CDR3 totals 15 residues. After removal of 0 bases from V and 2 bases from J, the junction contained 2 bases not matched to a gene. CDR3: CASSLGGGPTDTQYF. The CDR3 DNA sequence: TGTGCCAGCAGCTTGGGCGGGGGGCCCACAGATACGCAGTATTTT. The full variable domain, its missing parts supplied by reference TRBV5-6 and TRBJ2-3, is DAGVTQSPTHLIKTRGQQVTLRCSPKSGHDTVSWYQQALGQGPQFIFQYYEEEERQRGNFPDRFSGHQFPNYSSELNVNALLLGDSALYLCASSLGGGPTDTQYFGPGTRLTVL.

The chain links TRBV10-3 to TRBJ1-2; maybe TRBD1 (6 bases). Trimming left V 4 bases short and J 4 bases short, with 10 bases between. CDR1 is ENHRY and CDR2 is SYGVKD in the germline V gene. CDR3 length: 13 amino acids. CDR3 sequence reads: CAISGTESYGYTF. The DNA for the CDR3 is TGTGCCATCAGTGGGACAGAATCCTATGGCTACACCTTC.